Here is one T cell receptor beta chain with its context. These data originate in a study of response to subunit inactivated influenza vaccine. This CDR3 region has 13 residues. Germline V gene sequence: CDR1 SEHNR, CDR2 FQNEAQ (reference sequence). V was clipped by 0 bases and J by 14 bases, with 14 bases between them. MiXCR, applied by TCRdb to the RT-PCR reads, yields one record per CDR3 protein. The table has roughly 520,000 distinct CDR3 sequences, 25% seen once. The chain carries TRBV7-9 and TRBJ2-1; D is undetermined. The material sequenced was CD4+ T cells sorted from PBMCs, taken roughly 5 days after vaccination. This clonotype originated in a man aged 45-65 years who received an inactivated influenza vaccine. In DNA form, the CDR3 reads TGTGCCAGCAGCTTAGCGGTCACTCAAAAGAAGTTCTTC. It encodes CASSLAVTQKKFF.